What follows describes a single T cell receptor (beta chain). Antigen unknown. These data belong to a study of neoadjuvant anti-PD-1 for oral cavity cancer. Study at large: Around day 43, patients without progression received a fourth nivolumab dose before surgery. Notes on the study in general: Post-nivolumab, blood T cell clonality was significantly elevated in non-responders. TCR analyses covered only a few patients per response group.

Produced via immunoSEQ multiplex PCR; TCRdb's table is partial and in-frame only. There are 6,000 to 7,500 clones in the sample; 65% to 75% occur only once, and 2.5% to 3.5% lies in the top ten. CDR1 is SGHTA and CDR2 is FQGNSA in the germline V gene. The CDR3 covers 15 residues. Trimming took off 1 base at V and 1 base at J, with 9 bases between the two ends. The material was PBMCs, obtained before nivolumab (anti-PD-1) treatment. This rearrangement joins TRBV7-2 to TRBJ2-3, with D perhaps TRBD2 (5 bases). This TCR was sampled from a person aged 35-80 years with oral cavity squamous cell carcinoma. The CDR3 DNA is TGTGCCAGCAGCTTAGACGGGGTCGGCACAGATACGCAGTATTTT. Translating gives CASSLDGVGTDTQYF.